These 30 T cell receptor beta chains share one sample of origin, sequenced in a study of cytomegalovirus exposure and HLA in healthy donors. Sequencing was performed with immunoSEQ multiplex PCR; in TCRdb, only in-frame clones are kept and a portion is missing. The sample includes approximately 160,000 clones, roughly 89% seen only once; the top ten take about 3%. Sequenced material: PBMCs. The source of these receptors is a woman aged 18-29 years in good health and CMV-seropositive.

This sequence joins TRBV12-5 and TRBJ2-7; weak D call: TRBD1 (5 bases). Germline V gene sequence: CDR1 LGHNT, CDR2 FRNRAP. CDR3 size: 18 residues. Trimming took off 0 bases at V and 9 bases at J, with 27 bases between the two ends. The CDR3 region has the DNA TGTGCTAGTGGTTTGGTGTCCTCACAAAAGCAGGACACGGCAAGGCAGTACTTC. It encodes CASGLVSSQKQDTARQYF.

Regarding this clone: Different DNA sequences within this sample yield the same CDR3. The gene calls are TRBV6-5 and TRBJ2-1, with 7 bases fitting TRBD2. Germline CDR1 MNHEY, CDR2 SVGAGI. The CDR3 length is 15 residues. V was pared by 6 bases and J by 1 base, with 6 bases of the junction left unmatched. CDR3 in DNA: TGTGCCAGCAGAATAGCGGGCGGGTCCTACAATGAGCAGTTCTTC. Its protein product is CASRIAGGSYNEQFF.

The rearrangement links TRBV10-1 to TRBJ2-1; 12 nucleotides line up with TRBD2. Germline-derived CDR1 and CDR2 are WNHNN and SYGVQD (reference sequence). CDR3 length equals 15 residues. With 7 bases clipped from V and 4 bases from J, the junction kept 5 bases outside the gene matches. The CDR3 DNA sequence: TGCGCCAGCACCTCCGGGACTAGCGGGTACAATGAGCAGTTCTTC. It encodes CASTSGTSGYNEQFF.

The rearrangement uses TRBV7-6 and TRBJ2-2; 15 positions agree with TRBD2. Germline lookup yields CDR1 SGHVS and CDR2 FNYEAQ. The CDR3 spans 17 residues. V shed 4 bases, J shed 2 bases, and the junction held 2 bases outside the gene matches. CDR3 sequence reads: CASSWTSGRANTGELFF. The CDR3 DNA sequence: TGTGCCAGCAGCTGGACTAGCGGGAGGGCCAACACCGGGGAGCTGTTTTTT. The full variable domain, its missing parts supplied by reference TRBV7-6 and TRBJ2-2, is GAGVSQSPRYKVTKRGQDVALRCDPISGHVSLYWYRQALGQGPEFLTYFNYEAQQDKSGLPNDRFSAERPEGSISTLTIQRTEQRDSAMYRCASSWTSGRANTGELFFGEGSRLTVL.

The J gene is TRBJ2-1, the V gene TRBV4-3, with 10 bases that match TRBD2. V lost 1 base and J lost 1; bases outside the gene matches: 10. The germline CDR1 and CDR2 sequences are LGHNA and YSLEER. The CDR3 consists of 19 residues. The CDR3 is CASSQALAGGPTSYNEQFF. The DNA of the CDR3 is TGCGCCAGCAGCCAAGCGTTAGCGGGAGGCCCGACGTCCTACAATGAGCAGTTCTTC.

This clone came up once. The chain couples TRBV29-1 to TRBJ2-7; 10 bases are shared with TRBD2. CDR3 length: 15 amino acids. Looked up from germline, CDR1 is SQVTM and CDR2 is ANQGSEA. V was pared by 0 bases and J by 6 bases, with 8 bases of the junction left unmatched. The CDR3 spells CSVEDQAGGPVEQYF. CDR3 DNA sequence: TGCAGCGTTGAAGATCAAGCGGGAGGGCCGGTCGAGCAGTACTTC.

V and J are TRBV5-5 and TRBJ2-7; weak D call: TRBD2 (7 bases). In germline, CDR1 is SGHKS, CDR2 YYEKEE (reference sequence). CDR3 size: 16 residues. Trimming pared 0 bases from V and 3 bases from J, leaving 16 bases between. For the CDR3, the DNA is TGTGCCAGCAGCTTGGGACCCGGGGGGCCGAACTACGAGCAGTACTTC. Protein sequence: CASSLGPGGPNYEQYF.

The V call is TRBV11-2, the J call TRBJ2-7, with 7 positions matching TRBD1. Germline lookup yields CDR1 SGHAT and CDR2 FQNNGV. The CDR3 length is 14 residues. The J segment lost 5 bases and the V segment lost 1 base, leaving 5 bases of the junction unmatched. CDR3: CASSLVVTGNEQYF. The CDR3 DNA reads as TGTGCCAGCAGCTTAGTAGTGACAGGGAACGAGCAGTACTTC.

This clone was counted once. The genes are TRBV18 and TRBJ1-5; no clear D gene. V was shortened by 3 bases and J by 7 bases, with 13 bases between the two germline ends. Germline-derived CDR1 and CDR2 are KGHSH and LQKENI. This CDR3 comprises 14 residues. DNA of the CDR3: TGTGCCAGCTCACCGGGTGACGCGGAGCAGCCCCAGCATTTT. As protein: CASSPGDAEQPQHF.

The chain combines TRBV25-1 with TRBJ1-1, with no clear D. Trimming removed 2 bases from V and 6 bases from J, with 10 bases in between. Per the germline V gene, CDR1 is MGHDK and CDR2 is SYGVNS. The CDR3 has 13 amino acids. The CDR3 here is CASSEPGTAEAFF. The CDR3 DNA sequence: TGTGCCAGCAGTGAACCAGGTACGGCTGAAGCTTTCTTT.

DNA for the CDR3: TGTGCCAGCAGTTTAGAGGTTAGCGGCTACGAGCAGTACTTC. Residues: CASSLEVSGYEQYF. The chain couples TRBV27 to TRBJ2-7; weak D call: TRBD2 (6 bases). The CDR3 length is 14 residues. V was trimmed by 2 bases and J by 3 bases, leaving 11 bases between them. The V gene's germline CDR1 is MNHEY and CDR2 SMNVEV (reference sequence).

Details on this clone: Within the sample, other DNA sequences also encode this same CDR3. This chain connects TRBV29-1 to TRBJ2-3, with TRBD2 as a possible D gene (7 bases). The V gene lost 6 bases and the J gene lost 5 bases, with 21 bases spanning the gap. Germline V gene sequence: CDR1 SQVTM, CDR2 ANQGSEA. This CDR3 has 15 amino acids. The CDR3 DNA sequence: TGCAGCGTGGAGCGTAGTGGGGGGGCGATAGATACGCAGTATTTT. It encodes CSVERSGGAIDTQYF.

The V call is TRBV4-2, the J call TRBJ2-7, with TRBD2 matching over 7 bases. This CDR3 has 18 amino acids. CDR1 and CDR2 from the germline V gene are LGHNA and YNFKEQ. V shed 1 base and J 6 bases; nucleotides not matched to a gene: 18. CDR3 DNA: TGTGCCAGCAGCCAAGGTTCTCTAGCGGTCCCCCAGGCGGGCGAGCAGTACTTC. Translation gives CASSQGSLAVPQAGEQYF.

The V gene is TRBV19, the J gene TRBJ2-5; D call uncertain. The CDR3 loop spans 12 amino acids. The V and J ends lost 7 bases and 5 bases respectively, with 11 bases between them. Germline V lookup: CDR1 LNHDA, CDR2 SQIVND (reference sequence). CDR3 residues: CASMGAMETQYF. The DNA of the CDR3 is TGTGCCAGTATGGGCGCGATGGAGACCCAGTACTTC.

This rearrangement joins TRBV11-1 to TRBJ2-2, with 9 bases lining up with TRBD1. This CDR3 is 16 amino acids long. With V trimmed by 3 bases and J by 4 bases, 6 bases remained unmatched. The V gene's germline CDR1 is SGHAT and CDR2 FQDESV (reference sequence). In DNA, the CDR3 is TGTGCCAGCAGCTTCAGGACAGGGGCGGGCACCGGGGAGCTGTTTTTT. Encoded protein: CASSFRTGAGTGELFF.

The chain is built from TRBV4-3 and TRBJ1-1; 7 positions match TRBD1. CDR1 and CDR2 from the germline V gene are LGHNA and YSLEER. The CDR3 consists of 13 residues. With V trimmed by 3 bases and J by 5 bases, 3 bases remained unmatched. CDR3 DNA sequence: TGCGCCAGCAGCCACAGACAGGGAACTGAAGCTTTCTTT. The encoded protein is CASSHRQGTEAFF.

This clone has more than one count but fewer than ten. The chain is built from TRBV2 and TRBJ1-5; the D gene is possibly TRBD1 (6 bases). Germline loops: CDR1 SNHLY, CDR2 FYNNEI. The CDR3 runs to 14 residues. V lost 8 bases, J lost 0 bases, and 11 bases lay in between. CDR3 sequence: CASHPDSSNQPQHF. CDR3 nucleotide sequence: TGTGCCAGCCACCCGGACAGTAGCAATCAGCCCCAGCATTTT.

The J gene is TRBJ2-7, the V gene TRBV2; TRBD1 agrees at 11 bases. CDR3 length: 14 amino acids. Trimming cost V 5 bases and J 4 bases; bases outside gene matches: 4. The germline CDR1 and CDR2 sequences are SNHLY and FYNNEI. The CDR3 bases are TGTGCCAGCAGTCCCCGGGACAGGGGGTACGAGCAGTACTTC. Amino acid sequence: CASSPRDRGYEQYF.

This chain joins TRBV29-1 and TRBJ2-3; weak D call: TRBD1 (5 bases). Germline values: CDR1 SQVTM, CDR2 ANQGSEA. Trimming removed 4 bases from V and 5 bases from J, with 13 bases in between. There are 13 residues in the CDR3. The CDR3 nucleotides read TGCAGCGTTGTCAGGGTGGTCGGAGATACGCAGTATTTT. Its protein is CSVVRVVGDTQYF.

Only one count was recorded for this clone. V gene TRBV2 combines with J gene TRBJ1-5; no firm D call. Per germline, CDR1 SNHLY and CDR2 FYNNEI. Trimming removed 4 bases at V and 1 base at J, with 11 bases between. The CDR3 covers 15 residues. Here the CDR3 reads CASSGTAGSNQPQHF. DNA of the CDR3: TGTGCCAGCAGTGGGACTGCCGGAAGCAATCAGCCCCAGCATTTT.

This clone was seen a single time. The V gene is TRBV29-1, the J gene TRBJ2-1; 7 bases agree with TRBD2. V shed 3 bases, J shed 0 bases, and the junction held 5 bases outside the gene matches. Germline CDR1 reads SQVTM; CDR2 reads ANQGSEA. The CDR3 covers 15 residues. The CDR3: CSVDGGGLSYNEQFF. The CDR3 DNA sequence: TGCAGCGTTGATGGCGGGGGTCTCTCCTACAATGAGCAGTTCTTC.

The chain employs TRBV28 and TRBJ1-5, with D tentatively TRBD1 (6 bases). CDR3 length: 14 amino acids. V shed 6 bases and J shed 3 bases, with 12 bases lying between them. Germline CDR1 is MDHEN and CDR2 is SYDVKM. This CDR3 reads CASSAAGVNQPQHF. CDR3 sequence (DNA): TGTGCCAGCAGCGCGGCAGGGGTCAATCAGCCCCAGCATTTT.

This clone was detected only once. The genes are TRBV2 and TRBJ1-1; 7 nucleotides align to TRBD1. The CDR3 contains 15 residues. Germline V lookup: CDR1 SNHLY, CDR2 FYNNEI. The V segment lost 4 bases and the J segment 0 bases; nucleotides outside the gene matches: 5. Here the CDR3 DNA reads TGTGCCAGCAGTGCCCGGGACAGCTTGAACACTGAAGCTTTCTTT. Translation: CASSARDSLNTEAFF.

The chain is built from TRBV5-1 and TRBJ2-2, with a weak D call TRBD2 (6 bases). The CDR3 has 12 amino acids. Trimming shortened V by 7 bases and J by 5 bases, and 9 bases separated the two germline ends. Germline V gene data show CDR1 as SGHRS and CDR2 as YFSETQ. The CDR3 DNA follows: TGCGCCAGCTTGGAGGGTACCGGGGAGCTGTTTTTT. It codes for CASLEGTGELFF.

The chain uses TRBV14 and TRBJ2-6; 7 positions agree with TRBD1. Unmatched junction bases numbered 11, after V lost 3 bases and J lost 3 bases. Germline loops: CDR1 SGHDN, CDR2 FVKESK. CDR3 length: 18 residues. The CDR3 nucleotides are TGTGCCAGCAGCCATCCCCCTCCAGGGGGAATTGGGGCCAACGTCCTGACTTTC. It is translated as CASSHPPPGGIGANVLTF.

This CDR3 reads CASRDPGLVALAGCFLNEQYF. For the CDR3, the DNA is TGTGCCAGCAGAGACCCCGGACTAGTAGCCCTGGCGGGATGCTTCCTCAACGAGCAGTACTTC. The chain employs TRBV6-4 and TRBJ2-7, with 7 bases lining up with TRBD2. V lost 6 bases, J lost 5 bases, and 31 bases stayed unmatched. The CDR3 extends over 21 amino acids. Germline CDR1 is MRHNA and CDR2 is SNTAGT.

The chain is built from TRBV27 and TRBJ2-3, with D tentatively TRBD2 (5 bases). This CDR3 region has 14 residues. Germline CDR1 reads MNHEY; CDR2 reads SMNVEV (reference sequence). V was shortened by 0 bases and J by 2 bases, with 6 bases between the two germline ends. The CDR3 spells CASSLSAVTDTQYF. CDR3 DNA sequence: TGTGCCAGCAGTTTATCAGCGGTCACAGATACGCAGTATTTT.

The gene calls are TRBV15 and TRBJ2-5; 7 bases match TRBD1. Unmatched junction bases numbered 10, after V lost 2 bases and J lost 1 base. The length of the CDR3 is 17 residues. The germline V gene has CDR1 LNHNV and CDR2 YYDKDF (reference sequence). This CDR3 reads CATSRLGGAGLQETQYF. The CDR3 nucleotides read TGTGCCACCAGCAGACTAGGGGGCGCCGGACTCCAAGAGACCCAGTACTTC.

The V gene is TRBV27, the J gene TRBJ2-2; 12 bases are a match to TRBD2. CDR3 length: 17 amino acids. Losses at the gene ends were 2 bases for V and 8 bases for J; bases not matched to a gene: 9. The germline V gene encodes CDR1 MNHEY and CDR2 SMNVEV (reference sequence). The CDR3 coding sequence is TGTGCCAGCAGTTTAGGAGGACTAGCGGGGCCGTGGGGGGAGCTGTTTTTT. Its translation: CASSLGGLAGPWGELFF.

The chain couples TRBV14 to TRBJ1-2; D might be TRBD1 (6 bases). Between the trimmed V and J ends, which lost 5 bases and 4 bases, there was a span of 26 bases. Germline assignment: CDR1 SGHDN and CDR2 FVKESK. This CDR3 is 18 amino acids long. CDR3: CASSFNRDTRLTLYGYTF. CDR3 coding DNA: TGTGCCAGCAGCTTCAACCGGGACACCCGACTAACCCTCTATGGCTACACCTTC. Filled out from reference TRBV14 and TRBJ1-2, the complete variable domain reads EAGVTQFPSHSVIEKGQTVTLRCDPISGHDNLYWYRRVMGKEIKFLLHFVKESKQDESGMPNNRFLAERTGGTYSTLKVQPAELEDSGVYFCASSFNRDTRLTLYGYTFGSGTRLTVV.